This T cell receptor beta chain was retrieved from a study of cytomegalovirus exposure and HLA in healthy donors. Study background: The approximately 130 validation repertoires and the approximately 630 first-cohort repertoires shared a platform, a later analysis reported.

For this clone: Its specificity is unknown.

Sequencing used immunoSEQ multiplex PCR; TCRdb keeps in-frame clones, though not all of them. This table has over 200,000 clones, around 88% appearing once. Between the trimmed V and J ends, which lost 6 bases and 0 bases, there was a span of 11 bases. The CDR3 covers 14 residues. Germline CDR1 is MNHEY and CDR2 is SVGAGI. Study conclusions and caveats: The tendency of first-cohort TCR clusters to co-occur in the 90 to 150 validation repertoires was the finding of a later analysis. Most sequenced TCRs were rare (though some public TCRs occurred in many donors). Roughly 170 TCR beta chains were listed as cytomegalovirus-associated.

This chain connects TRBV6-5 to TRBJ1-1; a possible D gene is TRBD1 (5 bases). Sequenced: PBMCs. The sequence was obtained from a woman between 18 and 29 years old in good health and CMV-seronegative. The CDR3 protein is CASRYQGMNTEAFF. The CDR3 DNA is TGTGCCAGCAGGTACCAGGGAATGAACACTGAAGCTTTCTTT.